This passage covers 22 T cell receptor beta chains from one sample sequenced in a study of T-cell memory formation after mild COVID-19. TCRdb re-called the 5' RACE reads through MiXCR, storing one row per CDR3 protein. This sample has some 310,000 distinct CDR3 sequences, with approximately 22% found just once. The sequenced sample consisted of PBMCs or a T cell subset sorted from them (not recorded which). The origin of the receptors is a man between 18 and 29 years old who had mild COVID-19 (a few samples of this study predate the infection). Cell type and time point are not known.

This clonotype was seen repeatedly, ten times or more. The chain couples TRBV7-9 to TRBJ2-7; 9 bases match TRBD1. Looked up from germline, CDR1 is SEHNR and CDR2 is FQNEAQ (reference sequence). The CDR3 totals 14 residues. V lost 5 bases and J lost 7; bases outside the gene matches: 9. This CDR3 is CASSTVQGAEEQYF. CDR3 bases: TGTGCCAGCAGCACCGTACAGGGGGCAGAGGAGCAGTACTTC.

This chain links TRBV12-3 or TRBV12-4 with TRBJ1-4, with unresolved D. The CDR3 runs 14 residues. Trimming took 3 bases from V and 4 from J, leaving 9 bases between them. The CDR3 coding sequence is TGTGCCAGCAGTTTCTGGCAGCATAATGAAAAACTGTTTTTT. Translation gives CASSFWQHNEKLFF.

This clonotype was detected a few times. The chain uses TRBV5-1 and TRBJ2-3, with D maybe TRBD1 (5 bases). CDR3 size: 15 residues. The germline V and J ends were trimmed by 3 bases and 0 bases, with 11 bases remaining between them. Germline CDR1 is SGHRS and CDR2 is YFSETQ. The CDR3 is CASSSGHHSTDTQYF. CDR3 nucleotides: TGCGCCAGCAGCTCCGGACACCATAGCACAGATACGCAGTATTTT.

This clonotype showed up just a few times. The chain couples TRBV10-3 to TRBJ1-1, with D tentatively TRBD1 (5 bases). Germline CDR1 and CDR2: ENHRY and SYGVKD. CDR3 length: 16 residues. V dropped 3 bases and J dropped 1 base, with 15 bases sitting between them. The CDR3 protein is CAISEGRGSQNTEAFF. The CDR3 DNA sequence: TGTGCCATCAGTGAAGGGAGGGGAAGCCAGAACACTGAAGCTTTCTTT.

The genes are TRBV12-3 or TRBV12-4 and TRBJ2-3, with 7 nucleotides matching TRBD2. V lost 5 bases, J lost 2 bases, and 7 bases stayed unmatched. The CDR3 is made up of 15 amino acids. The CDR3 protein is CASSPRRGVTDTQYF. CDR3 bases: TGTGCCAGCAGTCCCCGCCGGGGGGTCACAGATACGCAGTATTTT.

This clonotype was seen only a few times. The chain links TRBV5-5 to TRBJ1-2, with 11 bases fitting TRBD1. Germline CDR1 SGHKS, CDR2 YYEKEE (reference sequence). Germline trimming cut 4 bases from V and 7 bases from J; bases unmatched to any gene: 12. This CDR3 comprises 16 residues. CDR3 sequence: CASSPGQGADWSGYTF. The CDR3 nucleotides are TGTGCCAGCAGCCCCGGACAGGGGGCGGATTGGAGTGGCTACACCTTC.

This clonotype was counted a few times. CDR3 DNA sequence: TGTGCCAGCAACACCGGGACTAGTCGAGAGACCCAGTACTTC. It codes for CASNTGTSRETQYF. The chain employs TRBV6-2 or TRBV6-3 and TRBJ2-5; the match to TRBD2 covers 8 bases. J was trimmed by 4 bases and V by 7 bases; bases with no gene match: 8. Germline values: CDR1 MNHEY, CDR2 SVGEGT. CDR3 length: 14 residues.

The rearrangement uses TRBV7-2 and TRBJ1-4, with D maybe TRBD1 (5 bases). Trimming left V 1 base short and J 7 bases short, with 13 bases between. From germline, CDR1 is SGHTA and CDR2 FQGNSA. CDR3 size: 15 residues. The CDR3 reads CASSLGGNVGEKLFF. Written as DNA, the CDR3 is TGTGCCAGCAGCTTAGGGGGGAACGTGGGTGAAAAACTGTTTTTT.

This clonotype showed up just a few times. The genes are TRBV5-1 and TRBJ2-5; 10 positions match TRBD2. The CDR3 runs 16 residues. Germline V gives CDR1 SGHRS, CDR2 YFSETQ. With 3 bases clipped from V and 3 bases from J, the junction kept 8 bases outside the gene matches. CDR3 in DNA: TGCGCCAGCAGCTCTCCTCGTCTAGCGGGGGAAGAGACCCAGTACTTC. As protein: CASSSPRLAGEETQYF.

This clonotype was seen more than once but under ten times. The rearrangement joins TRBV4-3 to TRBJ2-1; TRBD2 aligns across 10 bases. The CDR3 is made up of 15 amino acids. Looked up from germline, CDR1 is LGHNA and CDR2 is YSLEER. The V gene end was trimmed by 2 bases and the J gene end by 6 bases; junction bases not matched to a gene: 4. CDR3 nucleotides: TGCGCCAGCAGCCAACCTAGCGGGGGCCTCAATGAGCAGTTCTTC. Translating gives CASSQPSGGLNEQFF.

The chain couples TRBV18 to TRBJ2-7, with 7 nucleotides matching TRBD2. With 2 bases clipped from V and 5 bases from J, the junction kept 9 bases outside the gene matches. The CDR3 has 15 residues. The germline V gene has CDR1 KGHSH and CDR2 LQKENI. CDR3 sequence reads: CASSPSAGVRDEQYV. DNA for the CDR3: TGTGCCAGCTCACCATCTGCGGGGGTCCGGGACGAGCAGTACGTC.

The chain links TRBV5-1 to TRBJ2-1, with no clear D. Germline V gene sequence: CDR1 SGHRS, CDR2 YFSETQ. V was trimmed by 4 bases and J by 10 bases, leaving 12 bases between them. The CDR3 contains 12 residues. The CDR3 bases are TGCGCCAGCAGCGTGACCCAGGCCGAGCAGTTCTTC. It specifies CASSVTQAEQFF.

The chain carries TRBV5-1 and TRBJ2-7; tentative D call: TRBD2 (5 bases). The V and J ends lost 2 bases and 0 bases respectively, with 15 bases between them. The CDR3 runs 16 residues. The V gene's germline CDR1 is SGHRS and CDR2 YFSETQ. CDR3 in amino acids: CASSLGGSSISYEQYF. CDR3 DNA: TGCGCCAGCAGCTTAGGAGGCAGTTCGATCTCCTACGAGCAGTACTTC.

The rearrangement joins TRBV29-1 to TRBJ2-1, with D hard to call. V lost 3 bases and J lost 9, with 15 bases in between. The CDR3 loop spans 13 amino acids. The germline CDR1 and CDR2 sequences are SQVTM and ANQGSEA. CDR3: CSVDRVVASEQFF. The DNA for the CDR3 is TGCAGCGTTGATCGGGTCGTTGCCTCTGAGCAGTTCTTC.

This clonotype has more than one count but fewer than ten. This rearrangement joins TRBV4-1 to TRBJ2-2; D remains unclear. With 3 bases removed from V and 5 bases from J, the gap between germline ends came to 10 bases. The CDR3 is 14 residues long. The V gene's germline CDR1 is MGHRA and CDR2 YSYEKL. The CDR3: CASSHMGLTGELFF. The CDR3 DNA reads as TGCGCCAGCAGCCATATGGGGTTAACCGGGGAGCTGTTTTTT.

The CDR3 is CASSALAGGLDTQYF. Written as DNA, the CDR3 is TGTGCCAGCAGCGCGCTAGCGGGGGGCCTAGATACGCAGTATTTT. The chain joins TRBV7-2 to TRBJ2-3; 11 bases map to TRBD2. The CDR3 covers 15 residues. With V trimmed by 5 bases and J by 5 bases, 6 bases remained unmatched. Germline V lookup: CDR1 SGHTA, CDR2 FQGNSA.

This chain joins TRBV5-1 and TRBJ1-2; unclear D gene. V was pared by 4 bases and J by 8 bases, with 21 bases between. Looked up from germline, CDR1 is SGHRS and CDR2 is YFSETQ. The CDR3 totals 15 residues. The CDR3 bases are TGCGCCAGCAGCCCGGAATCTTATTTCTCGTACGGCTACACCTTC. Translated, it gives CASSPESYFSYGYTF. Full variable domain (outside the CDR3, taken from reference TRBV5-1 and TRBJ1-2): KAGVTQTPRYLIKTRGQQVTLSCSPISGHRSVSWYQQTPGQGLQFLFEYFSETQRNKGNFPGRFSGRQFSNSRSEMNVSTLELGDSALYLCASSPESYFSYGYTFGSGTRLTVV.

There are a few counts of this clonotype. J is TRBJ1-5 and V is TRBV7-8; D is ambiguous. The CDR3 has 16 amino acids. The germline V gene encodes CDR1 SGHVS and CDR2 FQNEAQ. V lost 1 base to trimming and J lost 7 bases, with 17 bases between them. The CDR3 DNA reads TGTGCCAGCAGCTTAGAGGGTCCCGACTGGTCCCAGCCCCAGCATTTT. Protein sequence: CASSLEGPDWSQPQHF. Full variable domain (missing parts from reference TRBV7-8 and TRBJ1-5): GAGVSQSPRYKVAKRGQDVALRCDPISGHVSLFWYQQALGQGPEFLTYFQNEAQLDKSGLPSDRFFAERPEGSVSTLKIQRTQQEDSAVYLCASSLEGPDWSQPQHFGDGTRLSIL.

There are a few counts of this clonotype. J is TRBJ2-7 and V is TRBV5-1; D is ambiguous. Germline V gives CDR1 SGHRS, CDR2 YFSETQ. The CDR3 sequence is 14 residues long. V shed 3 bases and J shed 1 base, with 11 bases lying between them. DNA of the CDR3: TGCGCCAGCAGCTATACAAGCCCTTCCTACGAGCAGTACTTC. It is translated as CASSYTSPSYEQYF. The full variable domain, rest sourced from reference TRBV5-1 and TRBJ2-7, is KAGVTQTPRYLIKTRGQQVTLSCSPISGHRSVSWYQQTPGQGLQFLFEYFSETQRNKGNFPGRFSGRQFSNSRSEMNVSTLELGDSALYLCASSYTSPSYEQYFGPGTRLTVT.

This chain links TRBV28 with TRBJ2-7; D may be TRBD1 (6 bases). The V end was cut by 8 bases, the J end by 7 bases, with 21 bases between. This CDR3 is 14 amino acids long. Looked up from germline, CDR1 is MDHEN and CDR2 is SYDVKM. This chain's CDR3 is CASASASTGGEQYV. In nucleotides, the CDR3 is TGTGCCAGCGCCTCAGCCTCGACAGGCGGAGAGCAGTACGTC.

The chain is built from TRBV7-9 and TRBJ1-2; a possible D gene is TRBD1 (5 bases). The CDR3 has 14 amino acids. V lost 4 bases to trimming and J lost 7 bases, with 16 bases between them. Germline V lookup: CDR1 SEHNR, CDR2 FQNEAQ (reference sequence). CDR3 in DNA: TGTGCCAGCAGCTCCGGGTGGGCAGGGCTTGGCTACACCTTC. Its protein product is CASSSGWAGLGYTF.

This clonotype was seen a few times. This chain's CDR3 is CASSTAGTDTQYF. The CDR3 bases are TGTGCCAGCAGTACAGCCGGCACAGATACGCAGTATTTT. This sequence joins TRBV5-6 and TRBJ2-3, with unresolved D. Germline lookup yields CDR1 SGHDT and CDR2 YYEEEE. V lost 5 bases and J 1 base, leaving 8 bases between the germline ends. The CDR3 totals 13 residues.